One sample yielded the 12 T cell receptor beta chains listed below, sequenced in a study of T cell clones after liver transplantation (dated by TCRdb to between 2018 and 2020). Sample time point, as interpreted from the label and publication: pre-transplant. Libraries came from the immunoSEQ multiplex PCR assay. In its TCRdb copy, this immuneACCESS table keeps in-frame sequences only and misses some clones. Where compared with another copy, unresolved V genes explain less than half of these, and the others have no known cause. The sample table holds about 72,000 clones, of which 90% were seen once. Roughly 2.6% of the sample is in the top ten clones. Sequences were derived from CD4+ T cells from blood, sampled before liver transplant. The receptors shown here come from a human donor who received a liver transplant.

This chain's CDR3 is CASSGTGEDEKLFF. The CDR3 bases are TGTGCCAGCAGTGGGACAGGGGAAGATGAAAAACTGTTTTTT. The gene calls are TRBV28 and TRBJ1-4; 10 bases match TRBD1. Germline trimming cut 5 bases from V and 6 bases from J; bases unmatched to any gene: 3. Germline lookup yields CDR1 MDHEN and CDR2 SYDVKM. This CDR3 is built from 14 residues.

CDR3 nucleotides: TGTGCCAGCAGCTTAGCGTGGACTGGGACCAAGACAAGAGAGCAGTTCTTC. Translating gives CASSLAWTGTKTREQFF. The chain uses TRBV7-2 and TRBJ2-1, with D perhaps TRBD1 or TRBD2 (5 bases each). The CDR3 has 17 residues. Germline loops: CDR1 SGHTA, CDR2 FQGNSA. With 0 bases removed from V and 10 bases from J, the gap between germline ends came to 22 bases. Full variable domain (rest looked up from reference TRBV7-2 and TRBJ2-1): GAGVSQSPSNKVTEKGKDVELRCDPISGHTALYWYRQSLGQGLEFLIYFQGNSAPDKSGLPSDRFSAERTGGSVSTLTIQRTQQEDSAVYLCASSLAWTGTKTREQFFGPGTRLTVL.

The V gene is TRBV27, the J gene TRBJ2-7, with 8 positions matching TRBD2. The V segment lost 5 bases and the J segment 0 bases; nucleotides outside the gene matches: 9. From germline, CDR1 is MNHEY and CDR2 SMNVEV (reference sequence). There are 16 residues in the CDR3. The CDR3 region is CASSRPGREDSYEQYF. The CDR3 bases are TGTGCCAGCAGTCGTCCCGGGCGGGAGGACTCCTACGAGCAGTACTTC.

The rearrangement uses TRBV5-4 and TRBJ2-7; 9 nucleotides agree with TRBD1. Germline assignment: CDR1 SGHNT and CDR2 YYREEE (reference sequence). The J segment lost 3 bases and the V segment lost 4 bases, leaving 5 bases of the junction unmatched. This CDR3 contains 14 residues. CDR3 coding DNA: TGTGCCAGCAGCCCCGGACAGGGGCGCTACGAGCAGTACTTC. Encoded protein: CASSPGQGRYEQYF. Complete variable domain (other parts from reference TRBV5-4 and TRBJ2-7): ETGVTQSPTHLIKTRGQQVTLRCSSQSGHNTVSWYQQALGQGPQFIFQYYREEENGRGNFPPRFSGLQFPNYSSELNVNALELDDSALYLCASSPGQGRYEQYFGPGTRLTVT.

Note on this clone: The same CDR3 also results from other DNA sequences found in this sample. V usage is TRBV28 and J usage is TRBJ2-3, with D hard to call. The germline V gene has CDR1 MDHEN and CDR2 SYDVKM. Trimming stripped 5 bases from V and 0 bases from J, with 0 bases between. This CDR3 spans 11 amino acids. CDR3 sequence (DNA): TGTGCCAGCAGTAGCACAGATACGCAGTATTTT. Translating gives CASSSTDTQYF.

This chain links TRBV5-1 with TRBJ1-1; the match to TRBD1 covers 9 bases. In germline, CDR1 is SGHRS, CDR2 YFSETQ. The V gene end was trimmed by 4 bases and the J gene end by 0 bases; junction bases not matched to a gene: 10. The CDR3 is 17 residues long. The CDR3 nucleotides are TGCGCCAGCAGCCCCTCGGGACAGGGTGTCTTGAACACTGAAGCTTTCTTT. Translated: CASSPSGQGVLNTEAFF.

The chain combines TRBV2 with TRBJ2-7; tentative D call: TRBD1 (5 bases). V was cut by 3 bases and J by 6 bases, with 12 bases left in between. The CDR3 is made up of 13 amino acids. Germline lookup yields CDR1 SNHLY and CDR2 FYNNEI. The CDR3 sequence: CASSDGAPPEQYF. The DNA of the CDR3 is TGTGCCAGCAGTGATGGGGCACCCCCCGAGCAGTACTTC. The whole variable domain, filled in from reference TRBV2 and TRBJ2-7, reads EPEVTQTPSHQVTQMGQEVILRCVPISNHLYFYWYRQILGQKVEFLVSFYNNEISEKSEIFDDQFSVERPDGSNFTLKIRSTKLEDSAMYFCASSDGAPPEQYFGPGTRLTVT.

In this sample, this clone turned up once. The chain recombines TRBV9 with TRBJ1-4; D is unresolved. V was cut by 2 bases and J by 8 bases, with 10 bases left in between. Looked up from germline, CDR1 is SGDLS and CDR2 is YYNGEE. This CDR3 is built from 13 residues. CDR3 sequence reads: CASSVLSGEKLFF. For the CDR3, the DNA is TGTGCCAGCAGCGTGTTGAGCGGGGAAAAACTGTTTTTT.

The chain recombines TRBV19 with TRBJ2-7; 9 bases map to TRBD2. Unmatched junction bases numbered 10, after V lost 7 bases and J lost 0 bases. The CDR3 totals 16 residues. Germline CDR1 is LNHDA and CDR2 is SQIVND (reference sequence). The CDR3: CASKRAATSGSYEQYF. CDR3 nucleotides: TGTGCCAGTAAGCGGGCAGCGACTAGCGGCTCCTACGAGCAGTACTTC.

A single count supports this clone. The chain has TRBV6-1 and TRBJ2-7; 8 positions match TRBD2. Germline values: CDR1 MNHNS, CDR2 SASEGT. Trimming took 7 bases from V and 3 from J; bases not matched to a gene: 5. The CDR3 length is 13 residues. The CDR3 nucleotides read TGTGCCAGCACGGGGGGGATTAGCTACGAGCAGTACTTC. Translating it yields CASTGGISYEQYF.

A remark on this clone: Other DNA sequences in this sample translate to the same CDR3. The chain employs TRBV14 and TRBJ2-1; no clear D gene. The CDR3 runs to 14 residues. V lost 1 base and J lost 1, with 5 bases in between. The V gene's germline CDR1 is SGHDN and CDR2 FVKESK. As DNA, the CDR3 is TGTGCCAGCAGCCAAGCTGGGTCCTACAATGAGCAGTTCTTC. Translation: CASSQAGSYNEQFF.

The chain's CDR3 is CASSLGRGLAQETQYF. The CDR3 DNA sequence: TGCGCCAGCAGCTTGGGAAGGGGGCTTGCTCAAGAGACCCAGTACTTC. The V gene is TRBV5-1, the J gene TRBJ2-5; 7 nucleotides align to TRBD1. The CDR3 spans 16 residues. Trimming at V came to 0 bases and at J to 2 bases, leaving 7 bases not matched to a gene. Germline lookup yields CDR1 SGHRS and CDR2 YFSETQ. Full variable domain (remainder filled in from reference TRBV5-1 and TRBJ2-5): KAGVTQTPRYLIKTRGQQVTLSCSPISGHRSVSWYQQTPGQGLQFLFEYFSETQRNKGNFPGRFSGRQFSNSRSEMNVSTLELGDSALYLCASSLGRGLAQETQYFGPGTRLLVL.